This passage covers 16 T cell receptor beta chains from one sample sequenced in a study of blood T cell repertoires in COVID-19. Sequencing was performed with immunoSEQ multiplex PCR; in TCRdb, only in-frame clones are kept and a portion is missing. The sample has about 150,000 clones; approximately 80% are singletons. Input material: peripheral blood. All receptors come from a man in his fifties with acute or convalescent COVID-19.

The chain joins TRBV24-1 to TRBJ2-5; no clear D gene. V was trimmed by 4 bases and J by 0 bases, leaving 8 bases between them. From germline, CDR1 is KGHDR and CDR2 SFDVKD. The CDR3 runs to 14 residues. CDR3 amino acids: CATSDPTNQETQYF. The CDR3 nucleotides are TGTGCCACCAGTGACCCTACCAACCAAGAGACCCAGTACTTC.

This chain uses TRBV11-1 with TRBJ2-1, with TRBD1 matching over 9 bases. CDR3 length equals 16 residues. Trimming removed 4 bases from V and 5 bases from J; junction bases left unmatched: 9. Per the germline V gene, CDR1 is SGHAT and CDR2 is FQDESV (reference sequence). DNA of the CDR3: TGTGCCAGCAGCTCCTACGGACAGGGGATAGACAATGAGCAGTTCTTC. This sequence encodes CASSSYGQGIDNEQFF. The full variable domain, its missing parts supplied by reference TRBV11-1 and TRBJ2-1, is EAEVAQSPRYKITEKSQAVAFWCDPISGHATLYWYRQILGQGPELLVQFQDESVVDDSQLPKDRFSAERLKGVDSTLKIQPAELGDSAMYLCASSSYGQGIDNEQFFGPGTRLTVL.

The chain links TRBV6-1 to TRBJ2-1, with D perhaps TRBD2 (6 bases). Per the germline V gene, CDR1 is MNHNS and CDR2 is SASEGT. Trimming removed 1 base at V and 0 bases at J, with 10 bases between. This CDR3 spans 16 amino acids. CDR3 nucleotides: TGTGCCAGCAGTGAAGTTGGAGGGTACTCCTACAATGAGCAGTTCTTC. Translated, it gives CASSEVGGYSYNEQFF.

The chain links TRBV24-1 to TRBJ2-5; 14 bases match TRBD2. Germline V lookup: CDR1 KGHDR, CDR2 SFDVKD. The length of the CDR3 is 13 residues. V lost 7 bases and J lost 11; bases outside the gene matches: 5. The CDR3 coding sequence is TGTGCCACCAGGGGGACTAGCGGGGGACGGCAGTACTTC. Protein sequence: CATRGTSGGRQYF.

This clone was recorded a few times. The chain combines TRBV18 with TRBJ1-5; D is ambiguous. Trimming shortened V by 3 bases and J by 4 bases, and 7 bases separated the two germline ends. The CDR3 length is 13 residues. CDR1 is KGHSH, CDR2 LQKENI, per germline. CDR3 in amino acids: CASSPWQNQPQHF. The CDR3 nucleotides are TGTGCCAGCTCACCGTGGCAGAATCAGCCCCAGCATTTT.

The chain combines TRBV27 with TRBJ1-6; a weak D match, TRBD1 (6 bases). CDR1 is MNHEY and CDR2 is SMNVEV in the germline V gene (reference sequence). Trimming shortened V by 7 bases and J by 8 bases, and 12 bases separated the two germline ends. The CDR3 contains 13 residues. CDR3 coding DNA: TGTGCCAGCAAGGGGGGGGCCCATTCACCCCTCCACTTT. This sequence encodes CASKGGAHSPLHF.

This clone was observed a handful of times. V usage is TRBV7-2 and J usage is TRBJ1-3; D is ambiguous. The CDR3 has 15 amino acids. Between the trimmed V and J ends, which lost 1 base and 0 bases, there was a span of 7 bases. Germline CDR1 and CDR2: SGHTA and FQGNSA. The CDR3 sequence is CASSLDRNSGNTIYF. For the CDR3, the DNA is TGTGCCAGCAGCTTAGACAGAAACTCTGGAAACACCATATATTTT. Full variable domain (outside the CDR3, taken from reference TRBV7-2 and TRBJ1-3): GAGVSQSPSNKVTEKGKDVELRCDPISGHTALYWYRQSLGQGLEFLIYFQGNSAPDKSGLPSDRFSAERTGGSVSTLTIQRTQQEDSAVYLCASSLDRNSGNTIYFGEGSWLTVV.

The chain has TRBV27 and TRBJ1-5; 9 bases line up with TRBD1. This CDR3 contains 14 residues. The V segment lost 5 bases and the J segment 8 bases; nucleotides outside the gene matches: 7. The germline CDR1 and CDR2 sequences are MNHEY and SMNVEV (reference sequence). The CDR3 bases are TGTGCCAGCAGTCCCGGACAGGGGCCCAAGCCCCAGCATTTT. It translates to CASSPGQGPKPQHF.

This clone has only a few counts. The V and J genes are TRBV10-3 and TRBJ1-2; D not resolved. The V end was cut by 6 bases, the J end by 5 bases, with 7 bases between. The germline gives CDR1 ENHRY, CDR2 SYGVKD. This CDR3 region has 11 residues. CDR3 nucleotide sequence: TGTGCCATCAGGGACTTTTATGGCTACACCTTC. Protein sequence: CAIRDFYGYTF.

The chain couples TRBV6-5 to TRBJ2-3, with 13 bases matching TRBD2. Losses at the gene ends were 7 bases for V and 5 bases for J; bases not matched to a gene: 6. Germline values: CDR1 MNHEY, CDR2 SVGAGI. The CDR3 covers 15 residues. The CDR3 sequence: CASTRLAGGVDTQYF. Here the CDR3 DNA reads TGTGCCAGCACCCGACTAGCGGGGGGTGTAGATACGCAGTATTTT.

The CDR3 loop reads CAISGRGQIYEQYF. Written as DNA, the CDR3 is TGTGCCATCAGTGGGAGGGGGCAGATCTACGAGCAGTACTTC. The rearrangement uses TRBV10-3 and TRBJ2-7; perhaps TRBD1 as D (7 bases). V was pared by 4 bases and J by 3 bases, with 13 bases between. Germline values: CDR1 ENHRY, CDR2 SYGVKD. The CDR3 spans 14 residues.

J is TRBJ2-7 and V is TRBV27; 11 nucleotides line up with TRBD2. CDR3 size: 15 residues. CDR1 and CDR2 from the germline V gene are MNHEY and SMNVEV (reference sequence). V was clipped by 3 bases and J by 6 bases; unmatched bases: 7. CDR3 region: CASSFSGGGSPEQYF. For the CDR3, the DNA is TGTGCCAGCAGTTTTAGCGGGGGGGGCTCACCCGAGCAGTACTTC.

CDR3 sequence: CASSLDPRGDTQYF. CDR3 nucleotide sequence: TGTGCCAGCTCCCTAGATCCGAGGGGGGATACGCAGTATTTT. J is TRBJ2-3 and V is TRBV18, with a tentative D call TRBD1 (6 bases). This CDR3 is 14 amino acids long. The ends were cut back, 6 bases at V and 6 bases at J, with 16 bases in the middle. The germline V gene encodes CDR1 KGHSH and CDR2 LQKENI.

This clone has only a few counts. The chain couples TRBV10-2 to TRBJ2-1; D unresolved. Germline CDR1 WSHSY, CDR2 SAAADI. CDR3 length equals 14 residues. V was pared by 6 bases and J by 3 bases, with 12 bases between. Here the CDR3 DNA reads TGCGCCAGCAGCCCAGATCCGGGCTACAATGAGCAGTTCTTC. Translation: CASSPDPGYNEQFF.

CDR3 amino acids: CASSQPRGRGQETQYF. The CDR3, as DNA: TGTGCCAGCAGCCAACCCAGGGGACGGGGACAAGAGACCCAGTACTTC. The chain combines TRBV3-1 (or the pseudogene TRBV3-2) with TRBJ2-5, with a tentative D call TRBD1 (6 bases). With 2 bases removed from V and 2 bases from J, the gap between germline ends came to 15 bases. The CDR3 contains 16 residues. Germline CDR1 is LGHDT and CDR2 is YNNKEL (reference sequence).

The rearrangement links TRBV12-5 to TRBJ1-3, with 7 positions matching TRBD1. V lost 1 base, J lost 0 bases, and 9 bases stayed unmatched. The CDR3 totals 18 residues. CDR1 and CDR2 (germline): LGHNT, FRNRAP. The CDR3 DNA reads TGTGCTAGTGGTTTGGCGTCGTCGGACAGGCACTCTGGAAACACCATATATTTT. This encodes CASGLASSDRHSGNTIYF.